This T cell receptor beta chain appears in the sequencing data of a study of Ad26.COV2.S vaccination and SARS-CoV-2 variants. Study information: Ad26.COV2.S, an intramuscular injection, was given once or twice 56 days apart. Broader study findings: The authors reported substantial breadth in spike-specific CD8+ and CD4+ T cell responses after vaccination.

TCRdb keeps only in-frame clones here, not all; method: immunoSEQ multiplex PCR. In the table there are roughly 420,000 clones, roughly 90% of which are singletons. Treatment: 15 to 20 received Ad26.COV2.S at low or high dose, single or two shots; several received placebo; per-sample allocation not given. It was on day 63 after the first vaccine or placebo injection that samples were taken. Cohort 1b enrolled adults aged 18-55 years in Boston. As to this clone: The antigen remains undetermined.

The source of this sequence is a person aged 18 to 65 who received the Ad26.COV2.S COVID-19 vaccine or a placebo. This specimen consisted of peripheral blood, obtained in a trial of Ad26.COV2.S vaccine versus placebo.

CDR3: CASSVAGDNQPQHF. As DNA, the CDR3 is TGTGCCAGCAGCGTAGCGGGTGACAATCAGCCCCAGCATTTT. V is TRBV9 and J is TRBJ1-5, with D uncertain. V was cut by 0 bases and J by 3 bases, with 7 bases left in between. CDR1 and CDR2 from the germline V gene are SGDLS and YYNGEE. This CDR3 spans 14 amino acids.